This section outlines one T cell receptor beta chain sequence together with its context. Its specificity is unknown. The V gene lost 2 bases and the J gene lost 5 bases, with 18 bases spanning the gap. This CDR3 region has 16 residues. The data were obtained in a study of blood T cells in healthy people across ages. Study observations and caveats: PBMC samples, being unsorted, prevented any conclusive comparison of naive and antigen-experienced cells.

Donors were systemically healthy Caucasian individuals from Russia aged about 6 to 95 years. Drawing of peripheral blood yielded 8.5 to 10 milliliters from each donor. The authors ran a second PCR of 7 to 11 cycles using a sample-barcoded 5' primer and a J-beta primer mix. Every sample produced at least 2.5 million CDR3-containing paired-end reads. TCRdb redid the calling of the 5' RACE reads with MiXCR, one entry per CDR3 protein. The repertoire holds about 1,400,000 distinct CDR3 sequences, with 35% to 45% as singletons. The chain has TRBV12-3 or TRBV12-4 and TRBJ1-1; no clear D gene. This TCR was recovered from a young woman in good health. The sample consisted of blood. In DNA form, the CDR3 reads TGTGCCAGCAGTTTAACCGCCACCGCGCCAGTAACTGAAGCTTTCTTT. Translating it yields CASSLTATAPVTEAFF.